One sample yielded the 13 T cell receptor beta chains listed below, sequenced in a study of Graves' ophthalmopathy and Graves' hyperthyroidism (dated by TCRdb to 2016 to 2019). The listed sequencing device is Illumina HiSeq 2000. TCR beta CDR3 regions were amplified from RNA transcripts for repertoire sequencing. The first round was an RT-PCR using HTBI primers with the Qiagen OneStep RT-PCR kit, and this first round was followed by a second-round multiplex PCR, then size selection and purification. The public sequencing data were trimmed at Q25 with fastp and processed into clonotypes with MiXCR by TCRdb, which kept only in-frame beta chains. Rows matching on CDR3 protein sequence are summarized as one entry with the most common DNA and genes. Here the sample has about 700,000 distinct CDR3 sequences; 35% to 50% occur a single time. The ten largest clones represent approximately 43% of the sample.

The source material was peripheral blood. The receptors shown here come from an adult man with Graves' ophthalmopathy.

This CDR3 is CASHYETGGVGYTF. The CDR3 bases are TGTGCCAGCCATTACGAGACAGGGGGCGTTGGCTACACCTTC. V is TRBV11-1 and J is TRBJ1-2, with 10 nucleotides matching TRBD1. Germline values: CDR1 SGHAT, CDR2 FQDESV (reference sequence). Unmatched junction bases numbered 10, after V lost 8 bases and J lost 7 bases. This CDR3 has 14 amino acids.

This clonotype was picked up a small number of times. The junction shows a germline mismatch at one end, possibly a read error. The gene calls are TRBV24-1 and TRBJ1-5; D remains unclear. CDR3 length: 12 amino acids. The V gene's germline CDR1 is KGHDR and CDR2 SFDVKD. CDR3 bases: TGTGCCAGCAGTTTCGGTGGGGAGCCCCAGCATTTT. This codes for CASSFGGEPQHF.

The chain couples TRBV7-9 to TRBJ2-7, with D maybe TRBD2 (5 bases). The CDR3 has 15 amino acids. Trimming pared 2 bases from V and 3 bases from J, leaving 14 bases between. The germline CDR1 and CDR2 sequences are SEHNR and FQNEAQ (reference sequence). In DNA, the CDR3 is TGTGCCAGCAGCTTAATAGCCGGGGTTATCTACGAGCAGTACTTC. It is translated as CASSLIAGVIYEQYF. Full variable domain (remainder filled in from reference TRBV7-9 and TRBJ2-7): DTGVSQNPRHKITKRGQNVTFRCDPISEHNRLYWYRQTLGQGPEFLTYFQNEAQLEKSRLLSDRFSAERPKGSFSTLEIQRTEQGDSAMYLCASSLIAGVIYEQYFGPGTRLTVT.

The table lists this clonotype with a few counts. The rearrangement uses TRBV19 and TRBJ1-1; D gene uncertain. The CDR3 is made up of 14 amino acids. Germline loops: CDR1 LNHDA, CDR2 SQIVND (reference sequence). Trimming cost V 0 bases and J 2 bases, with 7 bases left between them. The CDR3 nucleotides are TGTGCCAGTAGTATAGACAGCCCAAACACTGAAGCTTTCTTT. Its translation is CASSIDSPNTEAFF.

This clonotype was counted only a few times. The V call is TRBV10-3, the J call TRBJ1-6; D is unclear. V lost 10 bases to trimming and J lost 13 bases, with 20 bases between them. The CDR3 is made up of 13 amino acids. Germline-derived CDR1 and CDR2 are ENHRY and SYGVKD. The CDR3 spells CASREELRRPLHF. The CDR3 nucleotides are TGTGCCAGCAGAGAAGAACTGAGGCGGCCCCTCCACTTT.

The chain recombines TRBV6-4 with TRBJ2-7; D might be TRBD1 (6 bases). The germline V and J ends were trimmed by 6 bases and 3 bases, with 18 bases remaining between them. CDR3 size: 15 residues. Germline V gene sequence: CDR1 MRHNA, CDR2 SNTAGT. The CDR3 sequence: CASSAAPGTNYEQYF. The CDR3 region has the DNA TGTGCCAGCAGCGCCGCCCCCGGGACAAACTACGAGCAGTACTTC.

CDR3: CASSLRRQGRGYTF. Written as DNA, the CDR3 is TGTGCCAGCAGCTTAAGGAGACAGGGTCGGGGCTACACCTTC. The V gene is TRBV7-9, the J gene TRBJ1-2, with 7 nucleotides matching TRBD1. J gave up 8 bases and V 2 bases, and 8 bases lay outside the gene matches. Germline-derived CDR1 and CDR2 are SEHNR and FQNEAQ (reference sequence). The CDR3 covers 14 residues.

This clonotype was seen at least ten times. The CDR3 region is CAISESIAGRGTGELFF. The CDR3, as DNA: TGTGCCATCAGTGAGTCGATCGCAGGGAGGGGCACCGGGGAGCTGTTTTTT. The V gene is TRBV10-3, the J gene TRBJ2-2, with 7 bases fitting TRBD2. The junction had 8 bases not matched to a gene; V was cut back by 0 bases and J by 4 bases. The CDR3 runs 17 residues. Germline lookup yields CDR1 ENHRY and CDR2 SYGVKD.

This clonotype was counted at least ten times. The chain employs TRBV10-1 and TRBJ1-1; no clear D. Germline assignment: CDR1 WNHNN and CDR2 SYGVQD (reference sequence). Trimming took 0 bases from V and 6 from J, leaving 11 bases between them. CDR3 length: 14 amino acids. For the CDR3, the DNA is TGCGCCAGCAGTGAGTCGAACATAGGATCTGAAGCTTTCTTT. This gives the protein CASSESNIGSEAFF.

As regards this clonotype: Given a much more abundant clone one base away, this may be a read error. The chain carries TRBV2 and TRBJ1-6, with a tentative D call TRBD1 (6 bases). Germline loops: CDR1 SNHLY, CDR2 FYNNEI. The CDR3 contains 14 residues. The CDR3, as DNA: TGTGCCTGCAGTTTGACGGGGGCTAATTCACCCCTCCACTTT. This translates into CACSLTGANSPLHF.

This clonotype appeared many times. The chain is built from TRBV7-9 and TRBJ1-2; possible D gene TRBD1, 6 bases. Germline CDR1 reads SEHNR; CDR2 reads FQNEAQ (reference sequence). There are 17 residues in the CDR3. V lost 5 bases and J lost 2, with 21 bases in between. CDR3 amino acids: CASSRFGGDTVNYGYTF. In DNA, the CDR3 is TGTGCCAGCAGCCGATTCGGAGGGGACACAGTAAACTATGGCTACACCTTC.

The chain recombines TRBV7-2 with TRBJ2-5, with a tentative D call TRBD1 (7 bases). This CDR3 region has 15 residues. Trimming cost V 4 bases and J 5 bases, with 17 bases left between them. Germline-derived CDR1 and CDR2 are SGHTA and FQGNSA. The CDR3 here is CASSWGAGGMETQYF. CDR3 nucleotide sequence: TGTGCCAGCAGCTGGGGGGCAGGGGGGATGGAGACCCAGTACTTC.

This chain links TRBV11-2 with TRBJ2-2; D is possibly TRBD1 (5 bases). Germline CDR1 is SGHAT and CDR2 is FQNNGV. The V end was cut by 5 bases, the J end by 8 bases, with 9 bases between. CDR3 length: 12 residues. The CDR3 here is CASSHRQGELFF. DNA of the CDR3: TGTGCCAGCAGCCACCGACAGGGGGAGCTGTTTTTT. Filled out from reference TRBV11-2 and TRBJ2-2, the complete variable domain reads EAGVAQSPRYKIIEKRQSVAFWCNPISGHATLYWYQQILGQGPKLLIQFQNNGVVDDSQLPKDRFSAERLKGVDSTLKIQPAKLEDSAVYLCASSHRQGELFFGEGSRLTVL.